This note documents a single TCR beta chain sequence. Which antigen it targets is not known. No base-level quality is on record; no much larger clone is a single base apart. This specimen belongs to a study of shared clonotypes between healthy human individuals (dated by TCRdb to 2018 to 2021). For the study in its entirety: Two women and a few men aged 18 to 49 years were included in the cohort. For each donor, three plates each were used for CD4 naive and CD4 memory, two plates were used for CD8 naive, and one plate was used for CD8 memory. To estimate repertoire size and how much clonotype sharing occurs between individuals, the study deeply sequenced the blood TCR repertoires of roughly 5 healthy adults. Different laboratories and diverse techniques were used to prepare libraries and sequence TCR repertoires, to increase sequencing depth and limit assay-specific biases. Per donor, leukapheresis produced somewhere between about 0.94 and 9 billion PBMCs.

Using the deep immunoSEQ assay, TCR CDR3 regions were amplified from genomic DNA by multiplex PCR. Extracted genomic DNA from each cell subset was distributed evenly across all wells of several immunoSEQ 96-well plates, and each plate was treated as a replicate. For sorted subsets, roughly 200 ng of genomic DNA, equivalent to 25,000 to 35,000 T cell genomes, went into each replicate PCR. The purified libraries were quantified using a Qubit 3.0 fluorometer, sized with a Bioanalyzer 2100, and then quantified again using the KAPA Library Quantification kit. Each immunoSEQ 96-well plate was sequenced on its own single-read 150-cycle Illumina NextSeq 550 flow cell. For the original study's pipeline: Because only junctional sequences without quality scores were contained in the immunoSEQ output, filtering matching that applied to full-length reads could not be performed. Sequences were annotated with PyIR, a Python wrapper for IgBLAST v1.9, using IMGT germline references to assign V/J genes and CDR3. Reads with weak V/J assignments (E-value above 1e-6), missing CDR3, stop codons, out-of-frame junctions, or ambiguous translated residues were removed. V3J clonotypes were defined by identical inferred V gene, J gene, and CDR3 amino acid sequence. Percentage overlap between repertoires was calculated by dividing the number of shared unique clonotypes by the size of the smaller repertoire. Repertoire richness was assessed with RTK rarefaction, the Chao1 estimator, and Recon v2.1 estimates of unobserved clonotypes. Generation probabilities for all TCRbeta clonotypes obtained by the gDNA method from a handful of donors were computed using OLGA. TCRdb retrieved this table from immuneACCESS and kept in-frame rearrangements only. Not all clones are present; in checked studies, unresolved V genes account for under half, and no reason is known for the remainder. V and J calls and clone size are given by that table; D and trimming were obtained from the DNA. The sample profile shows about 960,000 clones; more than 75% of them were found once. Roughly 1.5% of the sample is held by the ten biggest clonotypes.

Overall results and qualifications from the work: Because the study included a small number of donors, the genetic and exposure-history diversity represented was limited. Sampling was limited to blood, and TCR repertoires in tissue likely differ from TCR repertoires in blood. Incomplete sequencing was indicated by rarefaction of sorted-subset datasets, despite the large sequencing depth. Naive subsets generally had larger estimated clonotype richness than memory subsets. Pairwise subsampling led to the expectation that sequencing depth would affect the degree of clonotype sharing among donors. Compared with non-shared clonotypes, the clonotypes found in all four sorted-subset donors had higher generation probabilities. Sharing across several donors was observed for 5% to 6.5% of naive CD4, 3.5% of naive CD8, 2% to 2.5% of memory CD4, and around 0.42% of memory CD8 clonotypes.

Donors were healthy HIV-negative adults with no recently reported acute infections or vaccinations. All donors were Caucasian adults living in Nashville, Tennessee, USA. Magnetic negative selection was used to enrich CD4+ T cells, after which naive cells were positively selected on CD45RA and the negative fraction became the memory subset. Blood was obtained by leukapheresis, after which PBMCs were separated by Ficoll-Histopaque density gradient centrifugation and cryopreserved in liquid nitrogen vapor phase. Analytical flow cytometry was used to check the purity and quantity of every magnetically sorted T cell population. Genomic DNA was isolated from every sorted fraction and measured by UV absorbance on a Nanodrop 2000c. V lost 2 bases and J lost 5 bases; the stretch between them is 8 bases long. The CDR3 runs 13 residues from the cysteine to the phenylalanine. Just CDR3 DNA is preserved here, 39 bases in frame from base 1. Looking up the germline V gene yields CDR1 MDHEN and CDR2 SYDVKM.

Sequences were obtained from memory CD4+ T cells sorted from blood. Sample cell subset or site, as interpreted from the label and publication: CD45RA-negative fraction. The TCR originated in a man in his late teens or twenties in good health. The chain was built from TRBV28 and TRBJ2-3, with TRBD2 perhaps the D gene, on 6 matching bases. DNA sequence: TGTGCCAGCAGTTTACTAGCGCAAGATACGCAGTATTTT. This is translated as CASSLLAQDTQYF. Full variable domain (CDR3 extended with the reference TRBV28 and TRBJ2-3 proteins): DVKVTQSSRYLVKRTGEKVFLECVQDMDHENMFWYRQDPGLGLRLIYFSYDVKMKEKGDIPEGYSVSREKKERFSLILESASTNQTSMYLCASSLLAQDTQYFGPGTRLTVL.